The present entry profiles one T cell receptor beta chain with its context. The record originates from a study of blood T cell repertoires in COVID-19. On the study more broadly: Spain, Italy and the United States supplied samples that represented acute and convalescent COVID-19. PBMCs, B-cell-depleted T cells, or T cells were the source of the cDNA or gDNA that made up the material.

Authors' analysis steps: Reference gene primer amplification in the assay estimated nucleated cell counts. Profiling relied on immunoSEQ multiplex PCR, and the TCRdb table lists in-frame clones only, not all of them. The D gene and trimming were derived from the DNA, and the V and J assignments and clone size from that table. The table has over 55,000 clones, 65% to 90% seen once. There are 14 residues in the CDR3. V lost 0 bases, J lost 2 bases, and 7 bases lay in between. Germline assignment: CDR1 MGHRA and CDR2 YSYEKL. The source of this sequence is a man aged 45-65 years with acute or convalescent COVID-19. The rearrangement links TRBV4-1 to TRBJ2-5; D not resolved. Sequencing input: peripheral blood. DNA for the CDR3: TGCGCCAGCAGCCAAGAGATGAGACAAGAGACCCAGTACTTC. It translates to CASSQEMRQETQYF.